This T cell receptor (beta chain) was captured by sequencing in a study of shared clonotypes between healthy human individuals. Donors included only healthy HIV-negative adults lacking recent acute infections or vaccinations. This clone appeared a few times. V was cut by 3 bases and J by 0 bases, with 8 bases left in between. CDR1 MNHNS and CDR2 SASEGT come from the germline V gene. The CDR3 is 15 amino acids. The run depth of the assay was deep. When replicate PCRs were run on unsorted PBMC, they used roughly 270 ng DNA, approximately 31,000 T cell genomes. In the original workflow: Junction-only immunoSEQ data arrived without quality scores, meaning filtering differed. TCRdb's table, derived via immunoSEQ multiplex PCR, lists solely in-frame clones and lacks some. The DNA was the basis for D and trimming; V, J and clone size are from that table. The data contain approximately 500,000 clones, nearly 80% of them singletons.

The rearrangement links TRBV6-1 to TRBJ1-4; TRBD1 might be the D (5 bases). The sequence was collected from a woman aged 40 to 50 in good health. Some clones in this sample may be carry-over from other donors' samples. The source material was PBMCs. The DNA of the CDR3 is TGTGCCAGCAGTGATGACAGAGCAACTAATGAAAAACTGTTTTTT. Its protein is CASSDDRATNEKLFF.